These 17 T cell receptor beta chains were all obtained from the same sample, sequenced in a study of T cell repertoires and Cas9 in healthy adults. Profiling relied on immunoSEQ multiplex PCR, and the TCRdb table lists in-frame clones only, not all of them. In the table there are 20,000 to 25,000 clones, roughly nine tenths of which are singletons. Sequencing was done on a sample of CD4+ effector T cells (CD127+, CD25-, CD137-, CD154-) from PBMCs; culture status not recorded. The receptors here all came from a human donor in good health.

This clone was counted once. The chain couples TRBV7-2 to TRBJ2-3, with D hard to call. The CDR3 totals 15 residues. Germline lookup yields CDR1 SGHTA and CDR2 FQGNSA. With 1 base removed from V and 2 bases from J, the gap between germline ends came to 10 bases. This chain's CDR3 is CASSLGLHLTDTQYF. The CDR3 bases are TGTGCCAGCAGCTTAGGGTTGCATCTCACAGATACGCAGTATTTT.

J is TRBJ1-1 and V is TRBV7-2, with 9 bases identical to TRBD1. The V gene's germline CDR1 is SGHTA and CDR2 FQGNSA. The CDR3 sequence is 14 residues long. The J segment lost 5 bases and the V segment lost 5 bases, leaving 6 bases of the junction unmatched. CDR3 residues: CASSGQGPGTEAFF. The CDR3 DNA is TGTGCCAGCAGCGGACAGGGGCCGGGGACTGAAGCTTTCTTT.

This rearrangement joins TRBV7-9 to TRBJ2-3; TRBD1 might be the D (6 bases). The CDR3 loop spans 16 amino acids. Trimming cost V 4 bases and J 4 bases, with 18 bases left between them. CDR1 SEHNR and CDR2 FQNEAQ come from the germline V gene (reference sequence). CDR3 bases: TGTGCCAGCAGCTCGAAAAGGGGCAGGGGATCAGATACGCAGTATTTT. Its translation is CASSSKRGRGSDTQYF. Full variable domain (remainder filled in from reference TRBV7-9 and TRBJ2-3): DTGVSQNPRHKITKRGQNVTFRCDPISEHNRLYWYRQTLGQGPEFLTYFQNEAQLEKSRLLSDRFSAERPKGSFSTLEIQRTEQGDSAMYLCASSSKRGRGSDTQYFGPGTRLTVL.

Only one count was recorded for this clone. An end of the junction differs from the germline gene, which may be a read error. The chain employs TRBV9 and TRBJ1-1; a weak D match, TRBD1 (5 bases). CDR1 and CDR2 (germline): SGDLS, YYNGEE. This CDR3 spans 14 amino acids. The CDR3 nucleotides read TGTGCCGGCAGCGGTACAGGAATAAACACTGAAGCTTTCTTT. Its protein is CAGSGTGINTEAFF.

The rearrangement links TRBV6-5 to TRBJ1-5; D remains unclear. Between the trimmed V and J ends, which lost 4 bases and 0 bases, there was a span of 10 bases. Germline-derived CDR1 and CDR2 are MNHEY and SVGAGI. This CDR3 contains 15 residues. The CDR3 DNA sequence: TGTGCCAGCAGTTCGGAGAGGTATAGCAATCAGCCCCAGCATTTT. Its translation is CASSSERYSNQPQHF.

The chain is built from TRBV2 and TRBJ2-5; 8 nucleotides agree with TRBD1. From germline, CDR1 is SNHLY and CDR2 FYNNEI. Trimming at V came to 4 bases and at J to 3 bases, leaving 7 bases not matched to a gene. The CDR3 is made up of 15 amino acids. The CDR3 region has the DNA TGTGCCAGCAGTGCCTGGGACAGGAGAGAAGAGACCCAGTACTTC. This translates into CASSAWDRREETQYF.

This chain connects TRBV2 to TRBJ2-2; tentatively, D is TRBD1 (6 bases). V lost 5 bases and J lost 4, with 14 bases in between. The germline V gene has CDR1 SNHLY and CDR2 FYNNEI. The CDR3 has 15 residues. The CDR3 nucleotides read TGTGCCAGCAGTTACAGGGTTCAAGGCACCGGGGAGCTGTTTTTT. This encodes CASSYRVQGTGELFF. Full variable domain (rest looked up from reference TRBV2 and TRBJ2-2): EPEVTQTPSHQVTQMGQEVILRCVPISNHLYFYWYRQILGQKVEFLVSFYNNEISEKSEIFDDQFSVERPDGSNFTLKIRSTKLEDSAMYFCASSYRVQGTGELFFGEGSRLTVL.

The chain links TRBV10-2 to TRBJ1-1; D unresolved. The germline V and J ends were trimmed by 2 bases and 4 bases, with 8 bases remaining between them. Germline V CDR1 and CDR2: WSHSY, SAAADI. The CDR3 sequence is 13 residues long. The CDR3 here is CASSEIFSTEAFF. In DNA form, the CDR3 reads TGCGCCAGCAGTGAGATCTTCTCCACTGAAGCTTTCTTT.

The chain is built from TRBV7-9 and TRBJ1-3; D is undetermined. This CDR3 contains 14 residues. V lost 2 bases and J 0 bases, leaving 5 bases between the germline ends. Germline assignment: CDR1 SEHNR and CDR2 FQNEAQ (reference sequence). The CDR3 bases are TGTGCCAGCAGCTTATTGAACTCTGGAAACACCATATATTTT. It translates to CASSLLNSGNTIYF.

V usage is TRBV7-2 and J usage is TRBJ2-3; 7 bases map to TRBD1. The CDR3 contains 13 residues. After removal of 3 bases from V and 3 bases from J, the junction contained 0 bases not matched to a gene. Germline CDR1 and CDR2: SGHTA and FQGNSA. The CDR3 reads CASSFRGTDTQYF. Written as DNA, the CDR3 is TGTGCCAGCAGCTTCAGGGGGACAGATACGCAGTATTTT.

The chain combines TRBV11-2 with TRBJ2-5; D is undetermined. CDR1 and CDR2 (germline): SGHAT, FQNNGV. Deletions cut 0 bases from V and 5 bases from J, with 10 bases between. The CDR3 totals 14 residues. The chain's CDR3 is CASSLDPRSETQYF. CDR3 DNA sequence: TGTGCCAGCAGCTTAGATCCGCGGTCGGAGACCCAGTACTTC.

The chain uses TRBV11-2 and TRBJ1-1; the D is unclear. There are 15 residues in the CDR3. V was pared by 1 base and J by 2 bases, with 11 bases between. Germline V gene lookup returns CDR1 SGHAT and CDR2 FQNNGV. CDR3 DNA sequence: TGTGCCAGCAGCTTAGGCCCCTTCTTCAACACTGAAGCTTTCTTT. As protein: CASSLGPFFNTEAFF.

This CDR3 reads CASSSRTGGAGNTIYF. CDR3 nucleotides: TGTGCCAGCAGCTCCAGGACAGGGGGAGCCGGAAACACCATATATTTT. The chain joins TRBV5-6 to TRBJ1-3; 10 nucleotides align to TRBD1. V shed 3 bases, J shed 4 bases, and the junction held 7 bases outside the gene matches. This CDR3 region has 16 residues. CDR1 and CDR2 from the germline V gene are SGHDT and YYEEEE.

V and J are TRBV27 and TRBJ2-5; 8 nucleotides match TRBD1. Near its end, the DNA agrees better with TRBJ2-7, so the J call may be wrong. The CDR3 sequence is 15 residues long. Germline CDR1 MNHEY, CDR2 SMNVEV (reference sequence). The CDR3 sequence: CASSDGQGGYYEQYF. The CDR3 region has the DNA TGTGCCAGCAGTGACGGACAGGGCGGCTACTACGAGCAGTACTTC.

The chain has TRBV19 and TRBJ1-1; possible D gene TRBD1, 6 bases. CDR1 is LNHDA, CDR2 SQIVND, per germline (reference sequence). This CDR3 is built from 17 residues. V lost 3 bases and J lost 0, with 17 bases in between. The CDR3 DNA reads as TGTGCCAGTAGTATTATGGGGGTGGGGGCGGTGAACACTGAAGCTTTCTTT. It codes for CASSIMGVGAVNTEAFF.

This clone was observed once. The gene calls are TRBV7-9 and TRBJ2-2; D is uncertain. V gave up 2 bases and J gave up 2 bases, with 3 bases separating them. This CDR3 spans 13 amino acids. Germline CDR1 reads SEHNR; CDR2 reads FQNEAQ (reference sequence). CDR3 region: CASSLLNTGELFF. The DNA for the CDR3 is TGTGCCAGCAGCTTACTCAACACCGGGGAGCTGTTTTTT.

The gene calls are TRBV5-4 and TRBJ2-5; D gene uncertain. Trimming took 0 bases from V and 1 from J, leaving 7 bases between them. CDR1 and CDR2 (germline): SGHNT, YYREEE (reference sequence). The CDR3 is 14 residues long. CDR3 coding DNA: TGTGCCAGCAGCTTGGTTCAGTTCCAAGAGACCCAGTACTTC. This gives the protein CASSLVQFQETQYF.